A selection of T cell receptor beta chains follows, all from one sample in a study of human T cells and chemical hapten exposure. In TCRdb, the RACE reads were re-called with MiXCR into one record per CDR3 protein. This sample has 60,000 to 70,000 distinct CDR3 sequences, with 9.5% to 12% found just once. Sample: whole blood, taken in connection with sensitization to the hapten diphenylcyclopropenone (DPC). The source of these receptors is a woman in her forties or fifties with alopecia areata. Some clones in this sample may be carry-over from other donors' samples. Both conserved end residues are part of each CDR3. D genes are given only for firm matches. The size entry is marked missing in some rows and otherwise reads once, few, many or a size class.

TRBJ2-7 | - | few | TRBV2 | CASHRQLSYEQYF | TGTGCCAGTCATAGACAGTTGTCCTACGAGCAGTACTTC
TRBJ1-6 | - | many | TRBV7-8 | CASKQESSYNSPLHF | TGTGCCAGCAAACAAGAGAGCTCCTATAATTCACCCCTCCACTTT
TRBJ2-1 | - | - | TRBV9 | CASSLRTATSYNEQFF | TGTGCCAGCAGCCTACGAACTGCGACCTCCTACAATGAGCAGTTCTTC
TRBJ1-5 | - | many | TRBV6-2/TRBV6-3 | CATLAGGHNQPQHF | TGTGCAACATTGGCCGGGGGACACAACCAGCCCCAGCATTTT
TRBJ2-5 | TRBD2 | many | TRBV25-1 | CASRRTRGNQETQYF | TGTGCCAGCCGCCGGACTAGGGGCAACCAAGAGACCCAGTACTTC
TRBJ1-2 | TRBD1 | - | TRBV18 | CASSPPGTGLFDYTF | TGTGCCAGCTCACCACCCGGGACAGGGTTATTCGACTACACCTTC
TRBJ2-5 | - | - | TRBV11-2 | CASSLSSVQETQYF | TGTGCCAGCAGCTTGTCGTCGGTCCAAGAGACCCAGTACTTC
TRBJ2-3 | TRBD2 | few | TRBV7-2 | CASSRSGHSGDTQYF | TGTGCCAGCAGCCGTAGCGGGCACTCGGGAGATACGCAGTATTTT
TRBJ2-1 | TRBD1 | many | TRBV28 | CASGQGSNEQFF | TGTGCCAGCGGACAGGGGAGCAATGAGCAGTTCTTC
TRBJ1-5 | - | many | TRBV18 | CASSPAAGGNQPQHF | TGTGCCAGCTCACCGGCGGCTGGAGGCAATCAGCCCCAGCATTTT
TRBJ2-1 | TRBD2 | many | TRBV5-1 | CASSTPGTSGIYNEQFF | TGCGCCAGCAGCACCCCCGGGACTAGCGGGATCTACAATGAGCAGTTCTTC
TRBJ1-6 | TRBD1 | few | TRBV7-6 | CASSPQGAAYNSPLHF | TGTGCCAGCAGCCCCCAGGGGGCGGCCTATAATTCACCCCTCCACTTT
TRBJ1-2 | - | few | TRBV3-1 | CASSQVQGNYGYTF | TGTGCCAGCAGCCAAGTTCAGGGGAACTATGGCTACACCTTC
TRBJ2-1 | TRBD2 | few | TRBV6-5 | CASSTGGAGGDEQFF | TGTGCCAGCAGTACTGGAGGGGCGGGAGGTGATGAGCAGTTCTTC
TRBJ2-7 | - | many | TRBV18 | CASSPRQTYEQYF | TGTGCCAGCTCACCACGACAGACCTACGAGCAGTACTTC
TRBJ1-5 | TRBD1 | - | TRBV7-9 | CASSFFSGQGNQPQHF | TGTGCCAGCAGCTTCTTTTCAGGACAGGGGAATCAGCCCCAGCATTTT
TRBJ1-1 | TRBD1 | - | TRBV27 | CASSPDRVAFEAFF | TGTGCCAGCAGTCCGGACAGGGTAGCATTTGAAGCTTTCTTT
TRBJ2-3 | - | - | TRBV7-2 | CASSVDLLAARSPDTQYF | TGTGCCAGCAGCGTCGACCTTTTAGCGGCCCGTTCCCCAGATACGCAGTATTTT
TRBJ2-3 | - | - | TRBV29-1 | CSVEGRLLTSTDTQYF | TGCAGCGTTGAAGGGCGGCTGCTAACTAGCACAGATACGCAGTATTTT
TRBJ2-1 | TRBD2 | - | TRBV20-1 | CSARVSGTTSSYNEQFF | TGCAGTGCTAGAGTTAGCGGGACAACGAGCTCCTACAATGAGCAGTTCTTC
TRBJ1-1 | TRBD1 | many | TRBV20-1 | CSAERLQGANTEAFF | TGCAGTGCGGAGCGTCTACAGGGGGCGAACACTGAAGCTTTCTTT
TRBJ2-7 | - | many | TRBV7-6 | CASSRFTGRGYEQYF | TGTGCCAGCAGCCGCTTCACCGGCAGGGGCTACGAGCAGTACTTC
TRBJ1-5 | - | - | TRBV7-8 | CASSLTGGSPQPQHF | TGTGCCAGCAGCCTGACGGGGGGAAGTCCTCAGCCCCAGCATTTT
TRBJ1-6 | - | many | TRBV9 | CASSPPGEGSPLHF | TGTGCCAGCAGTCCCCCGGGGGAGGGGTCACCCCTCCACTTT
TRBJ1-5 | TRBD1 | - | TRBV12-3/TRBV12-4 | CASSLRAGGLISNQPQHF | TGTGCCAGCAGTTTGAGGGCAGGGGGCTTAATCAGCAATCAGCCCCAGCATTTT
TRBJ1-6 | - | many | TRBV5-1 | CASSAVDSRNSPLHF | TGCGCCAGCAGCGCGGTGGACAGTCGAAATTCACCCCTCCACTTT
TRBJ1-1 | - | few | TRBV2 | CASKVDGQTEAFF | TGTGCCAGCAAGGTAGACGGACAGACTGAAGCTTTCTTT
TRBJ1-6 | TRBD1 | - | TRBV6-2/TRBV6-3 | CASSYDITGTASSYNSPLHF | TGTGCCAGCAGTTACGATATTACCGGGACAGCGAGCTCCTATAATTCACCCCTCCACTTT
TRBJ2-7 | - | few | TRBV12-3/TRBV12-4 | CASSFGRSSYEQYF | TGTGCCAGCAGTTTCGGACGTTCCTCCTACGAGCAGTACTTC
TRBJ1-3 | - | - | TRBV30 | CAWSWGHSGNTIYF | TGTGCCTGGAGTTGGGGCCACTCTGGAAACACCATATATTTT
TRBJ1-2 | TRBD1 | - | TRBV7-9 | CASSWTGFYGYTF | TGTGCCAGCAGCTGGACAGGGTTCTATGGCTACACCTTC
TRBJ2-1 | TRBD2 | many | TRBV28 | CASSSLAGGPNEQFF | TGTGCCAGCAGCTCACTAGCGGGAGGGCCCAATGAGCAGTTCTTC
TRBJ2-7 | TRBD1 | many | TRBV6-2/TRBV6-3 | CASTRVRTGPTYEQYF | TGTGCCAGCACTCGAGTCCGGACAGGACCCACCTACGAGCAGTACTTC
TRBJ2-7 | TRBD1 | few | TRBV4-3 | CASSRDRSYEQYF | TGCGCCAGCAGCCGGGACAGATCCTACGAGCAGTACTTC
TRBJ1-6 | - | few | TRBV9 | CASSGGMHNSPLHF | TGTGCCAGCAGCGGGGGGATGCATAATTCACCCCTCCACTTT
TRBJ1-4 | TRBD1 | few | TRBV7-2 | CASSPGTGQLNEKLFF | TGTGCCAGCAGCCCGGGAACGGGACAGCTAAATGAAAAACTGTTTTTT
TRBJ1-1 | - | - | TRBV15 | CATSGEGIDEAFF | TGTGCCACCAGCGGGGAGGGAATAGATGAAGCTTTCTTT
TRBJ1-5 | - | many | TRBV12-3/TRBV12-4 | CASGSPARGNQPQHF | TGTGCCAGCGGATCACCCGCGAGAGGCAATCAGCCCCAGCATTTT
TRBJ2-7 | TRBD2 | few | TRBV6-2/TRBV6-3 | CASSPKLAGPYEQYF | TGTGCCAGCAGCCCCAAGCTAGCGGGACCCTACGAGCAGTACTTC
TRBJ2-3 | - | - | TRBV10-2 | CASSDSSDTQYF | TGCGCCAGCAGTGACAGTTCGGATACGCAGTATTTT
TRBJ1-6 | TRBD1 | many | TRBV2 | CASSLTGENSPLHF | TGTGCCAGCAGCCTGACAGGGGAAAATTCACCCCTCCACTTT
TRBJ2-7 | TRBD1 | - | TRBV18 | CASSGRDSGYEQYF | TGTGCCAGCTCAGGCCGGGACAGCGGCTACGAGCAGTACTTC
TRBJ1-1 | - | - | TRBV11-2 | CASSLHQGPGTEAFF | TGTGCCAGCAGCTTACATCAGGGACCCGGGACTGAAGCTTTCTTT
TRBJ2-2 | TRBD2 | few | TRBV28 | CASGGLAVATGELFF | TGTGCCAGCGGCGGACTAGCGGTCGCCACCGGGGAGCTGTTTTTT
TRBJ2-5 | TRBD2 | many | TRBV5-1 | CASMRVGGGETQYF | TGCGCCAGCATGAGAGTTGGGGGAGGGGAGACCCAGTACTTC
TRBJ2-3 | - | many | TRBV5-4 | CASSFQGTGDTQYF | TGTGCCAGCAGCTTCCAGGGGACTGGAGATACGCAGTATTTT
TRBJ1-1 | - | many | TRBV7-8 | CASSQDNMNTEAFF | TGTGCCAGCAGCCAAGACAACATGAACACTGAAGCTTTCTTT
TRBJ2-7 | - | many | TRBV7-2 | CASSFTGAGPYEQYF | TGTGCCAGCAGCTTCACGGGGGCGGGACCCTACGAGCAGTACTTC
TRBJ2-5 | - | few | TRBV7-2 | CASRSPSSRETQYF | TGTGCCAGCAGGTCTCCGTCCTCAAGGGAGACCCAGTACTTC
TRBJ1-1 | - | few | TRBV3-1 | CASSQDRRGTEAFF | TGTGCCAGCAGCCAAGATCGGCGGGGGACTGAAGCTTTCTTT
TRBJ1-1 | - | - | TRBV20-1 | CSARALQGAEAFF | TGCAGTGCTAGAGCACTACAGGGAGCTGAAGCTTTCTTT
TRBJ1-1 | - | few | TRBV6-4 | CASSEASNTEAFF | TGTGCCAGCAGTGAGGCCAGCAACACTGAAGCTTTCTTT
TRBJ2-3 | TRBD2 | few | TRBV2 | CASKAGGRGTDTQYF | TGTGCCAGCAAAGCGGGGGGGCGGGGCACAGATACGCAGTATTTT
TRBJ2-6 | - | - | TRBV2 | CASSEMGSRANVLTF | TGTGCCAGCAGTGAAATGGGGTCGCGGGCCAACGTCCTGACTTTC
TRBJ2-7 | TRBD2 | many | TRBV27 | CASSPSGRPYEQYF | TGTGCCAGCAGTCCTAGCGGGAGGCCCTACGAGCAGTACTTC
TRBJ2-1 | - | few | TRBV18 | CASTPGLFDEQFF | TGTGCCAGCACCCCGGGATTATTCGATGAGCAGTTCTTC
TRBJ2-1 | - | - | TRBV12-3/TRBV12-4 | CASSFTGSYNEQFF | TGTGCCAGCAGTTTCACTGGCTCCTACAATGAGCAGTTCTTC
TRBJ2-3 | - | - | TRBV18 | CASSPDSSTDTQYF | TGTGCCAGCTCACCAGATTCTAGCACAGATACGCAGTATTTT
TRBJ2-3 | TRBD2 | many | TRBV28 | CASSSPSPGTSGRDTQYF | TGTGCCAGCAGTTCCCCATCCCCCGGGACTAGCGGCCGAGATACGCAGTATTTT